Only one count was recorded for the clone carrying this TCR beta chain. The antigen is unknown. The CDR3 length is 14 residues. J lost 6 bases, V lost 3 bases, and 5 bases had no gene match. Germline-derived CDR1 and CDR2 are SNHLY and FYNNEI. Splitting of CD4+ cells produced CD45RA+ naive and CD45RA-negative memory subsets. This sample is drawn from a study of shared clonotypes between healthy human individuals. Overall study results and limits: The researchers took only blood, and tissue repertoires probably look different.

The assay was run at deep level. Method: immunoSEQ multiplex PCR; TCRdb's copy keeps in-frame clones and lacks some. Of about 2.4 million clones in the sample, 93% were seen once. The chain couples TRBV2 to TRBJ1-5; 7 nucleotides line up with TRBD1. The source material was naive CD4+ T cells from PBMCs. Subset given: CD45RA+ positively selected. The receptor comes from a man between 18 and 29 years old in good health. Some clones in this sample may be carry-over from other donors' samples. This chain's CDR3 is CASSEGQRAQPQHF. The CDR3 DNA reads as TGTGCCAGCAGTGAGGGACAGAGGGCTCAGCCCCAGCATTTT. The variable domain in full, completed from reference TRBV2 and TRBJ1-5, reads EPEVTQTPSHQVTQMGQEVILRCVPISNHLYFYWYRQILGQKVEFLVSFYNNEISEKSEIFDDQFSVERPDGSNFTLKIRSTKLEDSAMYFCASSEGQRAQPQHFGDGTRLSIL.